These 2 T cell receptor beta chains were all obtained from the same sample, sequenced in a study of T cells in women clearing cervical HPV infection. Method: immunoSEQ multiplex PCR; TCRdb's copy keeps in-frame clones and lacks some. The sample's table shows around 40,000 clones. Sequenced material: blood buffy coat. These receptors originate from a woman between 18 and 70 years old with a cervical HPV16 infection that either progressed to CIN3+ or cleared (not recorded which).

With respect to this clone: Read data end 3 residues before the CDR3 end; the end is taken from the germline J gene. The chain is built from TRBV2 and TRBJ2-2, with D perhaps matching TRBD1 (6 bases). V lost 6 bases and J 3 bases, leaving 8 bases between the germline ends. This CDR3 region has 13 residues. Looked up from germline, CDR1 is SNHLY and CDR2 is FYNNEI. The CDR3 reads CASSRQDTGELFF. CDR3 DNA, as far as it was read: TGTGCCAGCAGCCGACAGGACACCGGGGAG.

Of note for this clone: The read terminates 3 residues ahead of where the CDR3 ends, so the germline J gene completes it. The chain links TRBV20-1 to TRBJ1-2; 11 nucleotides align to TRBD1. V dropped 3 bases and J dropped 2; count of bases not matched to a gene: 8. Germline-derived CDR1 and CDR2 are DFQATT and SNEGSKA (reference sequence). This CDR3 contains 16 residues. The CDR3 sequence is CSARGQGVITNYGYTF. The CDR3 bases that were read are TGCAGTGCTAGGGGACAGGGGGTTATTACAAACTATGGC.